This T cell receptor beta chain was observed in a study of blood T cells in healthy people across ages. Whole-study findings and limits: Per-million-T-cell TCR beta diversity fell roughly linearly with age.

CDR1 and CDR2 from the germline V gene are SGHAT and FQNNGV. The CDR3 is 17 amino acids. Trimming took 1 base from V and 3 from J; bases not matched to a gene: 6. Note on this clonotype: Its antigen is currently unknown.

A J-beta primer mix and a sample-barcoded 5' primer were used in a second PCR of about 7 to 12 cycles. A minimum of 2.5 million CDR3-containing paired-end reads was obtained for each sample. TCRdb recomputed calls from the 5' RACE reads with MiXCR, one row per CDR3 protein. The repertoire has over a million distinct CDR3 sequences, 35% to 45% of them found once; the top ten carry approximately 4.1%. This sequence was found in a woman between 18 and 29 years old in good health. Sequencing was done on a sample of blood. The chain combines TRBV11-2 with TRBJ2-5, with TRBD2 identical over 12 bases. In DNA, the CDR3 is TGTGCCAGCAGCTTAGGACTAGCGGGGGAACCAGAAGAGACCCAGTACTTC. Its translation is CASSLGLAGEPEETQYF.